The 9 T cell receptor beta chains below all came from one sample that was sequenced in a study of blood T cell repertoires in COVID-19 (dated by TCRdb to 2020 to 2022). Library prep was done by the immunoSEQ multiplex PCR assay. Here the immuneACCESS table is served through TCRdb, limited to in-frame sequences with V and J called. Missing clones are a known gap in these copies; in checked studies unresolved V genes cover under half, and the rest lacks a known reason. This sample is represented by about 150,000 clones; roughly 82% of them were singletons. Jointly, the top ten make up 6.5% to 9% of the sample. The sequenced sample was peripheral blood. The receptors were gathered from a woman in her 50s in a cohort sampled during active or convalescent COVID-19.

This CDR3 is CASSKGLSSGEQYF. CDR3 coding DNA: TGTGCCAGCAGCAAGGGACTTTCATCGGGGGAGCAGTACTTC. J is TRBJ2-7 and V is TRBV11-3, with D perhaps TRBD2 (6 bases). The V end lost 5 bases, the J end lost 7 bases, and 18 bases lay between the germline ends. CDR3 length equals 14 residues. CDR1 is SGHNT and CDR2 is YENEEA in the germline V gene.

The rearrangement joins TRBV5-4 to TRBJ1-4; 7 bases line up with TRBD1. The V gene's germline CDR1 is SGHNT and CDR2 YYREEE (reference sequence). V shed 1 base and J 7 bases; nucleotides not matched to a gene: 7. The length of the CDR3 is 15 residues. The CDR3 protein is CASSLRGQPSEKLFF. In nucleotides, the CDR3 is TGTGCCAGCAGCTTGAGGGGGCAGCCTAGTGAAAAACTGTTTTTT. Full variable domain (rest looked up from reference TRBV5-4 and TRBJ1-4): ETGVTQSPTHLIKTRGQQVTLRCSSQSGHNTVSWYQQALGQGPQFIFQYYREEENGRGNFPPRFSGLQFPNYSSELNVNALELDDSALYLCASSLRGQPSEKLFFGSGTQLSVL.

In this sample, this clone turned up a few times. The rearrangement uses TRBV7-6 and TRBJ1-6; 7 bases agree with TRBD1. CDR1 is SGHVS and CDR2 is FNYEAQ in the germline V gene. The V segment lost 0 bases and the J segment 5 bases; nucleotides outside the gene matches: 7. CDR3 size: 17 residues. The CDR3 loop is CASSLAPPQGDNSPLHF. The CDR3, as DNA: TGTGCCAGCAGCTTAGCACCCCCTCAGGGGGATAATTCACCCCTCCACTTT.

The chain couples TRBV24-1 to TRBJ2-1; 8 nucleotides match TRBD2. With V trimmed by 4 bases and J by 7 bases, 11 bases remained unmatched. Germline lookup yields CDR1 KGHDR and CDR2 SFDVKD. The CDR3 has 16 residues. CDR3 sequence reads: CATSERAGLGTNEQFF. The CDR3 coding sequence is TGTGCCACCAGTGAACGAGCGGGACTAGGCACTAATGAGCAGTTCTTC.

The chain recombines TRBV27 with TRBJ2-7; D may be TRBD2 (6 bases). Trimming took off 2 bases at V and 3 bases at J, with 14 bases between the two ends. In germline, CDR1 is MNHEY, CDR2 SMNVEV (reference sequence). The CDR3 runs to 15 residues. The CDR3 nucleotides are TGTGCCAGCAGTTTAAATGGAGGGAGATTCTACGAGCAGTACTTC. The encoded protein is CASSLNGGRFYEQYF.

This clone was seen only a few times. V usage is TRBV18 and J usage is TRBJ1-2; the D is unclear. The CDR3 runs to 16 residues. V dropped 2 bases and J dropped 7 bases, with 20 bases sitting between them. Per germline, CDR1 KGHSH and CDR2 LQKENI. The CDR3 here is CASSPTLEEILSGYTF. CDR3 DNA: TGTGCCAGCTCACCAACCCTGGAGGAGATATTGAGTGGCTACACCTTC.

The genes are TRBV6-5 and TRBJ2-1; the match to TRBD1 covers 9 bases. The V and J ends lost 10 bases and 6 bases, in that order; junction bases with no gene match: 13. Germline V lookup: CDR1 MNHEY, CDR2 SVGAGI. The CDR3 runs to 15 residues. In nucleotides, the CDR3 is TGTGCCACTCGGATCCGGACAGGGGAGTTCAATGAGCAGTTCTTC. Translated: CATRIRTGEFNEQFF.

The rearrangement joins TRBV5-5 to TRBJ2-5, with TRBD2 identical over 8 bases. This CDR3 spans 16 amino acids. CDR1 is SGHKS, CDR2 YYEKEE, per germline (reference sequence). The junction had 8 bases not matched to a gene; V was cut back by 3 bases and J by 1 base. The chain's CDR3 is CASSYVLAVGQETQYF. The CDR3 coding sequence is TGTGCCAGCAGCTACGTACTAGCGGTCGGCCAAGAGACCCAGTACTTC.

The V gene is TRBV7-3, the J gene TRBJ2-2; 8 bases agree with TRBD2. From germline, CDR1 is SGHTA and CDR2 FQGTGA. The CDR3 length is 16 residues. V dropped 5 bases and J dropped 3; count of bases not matched to a gene: 8. The CDR3 bases are TGTGCCAGCAGCCCCGGGGGGGCCCTTGACACCGGGGAGCTGTTTTTT. It encodes CASSPGGALDTGELFF.